This TCR beta chain was recovered during a study of cytomegalovirus exposure and HLA in healthy donors. Points from the study as a whole: Later analysis associated a missense DCLRE1C variant with TCR beta V- and J-gene trimming. HLA restriction was apparent for most CMV-associated TCR beta chains in a later analysis. In a later analysis, donors in an Asian-associated ancestry cluster reportedly had fewer N-insertions in productive TCRs than the cohort mean.

PCR employed 60 Vbeta and 13 Jbeta primers. The table came from immunoSEQ multiplex PCR; TCRdb's copy has only in-frame clones and leaves some out. The sample gives approximately 180,000 clones, just over 75% of which show up once; roughly 1.4% is in the top ten. The V end lost 0 bases, the J end lost 2 bases, and 13 bases lay between the germline ends. Germline V gene sequence: CDR1 SGHTS, CDR2 YDEGEE. This CDR3 has 16 residues. This clone has just one count. Antigen specificity is unknown. Other DNA sequences in this sample translate to the same CDR3. The clonotype originates from a woman in her 30s in good health and CMV-seropositive. The sample taken for sequencing was PBMCs. The chain has TRBV5-8 and TRBJ2-3, with D possibly TRBD2 on 6 matching bases. CDR3 in DNA: TGTGCCAGCAGCTTGGAGGGGACTGCAGACACAGATACGCAGTATTTT. Protein sequence: CASSLEGTADTDTQYF.